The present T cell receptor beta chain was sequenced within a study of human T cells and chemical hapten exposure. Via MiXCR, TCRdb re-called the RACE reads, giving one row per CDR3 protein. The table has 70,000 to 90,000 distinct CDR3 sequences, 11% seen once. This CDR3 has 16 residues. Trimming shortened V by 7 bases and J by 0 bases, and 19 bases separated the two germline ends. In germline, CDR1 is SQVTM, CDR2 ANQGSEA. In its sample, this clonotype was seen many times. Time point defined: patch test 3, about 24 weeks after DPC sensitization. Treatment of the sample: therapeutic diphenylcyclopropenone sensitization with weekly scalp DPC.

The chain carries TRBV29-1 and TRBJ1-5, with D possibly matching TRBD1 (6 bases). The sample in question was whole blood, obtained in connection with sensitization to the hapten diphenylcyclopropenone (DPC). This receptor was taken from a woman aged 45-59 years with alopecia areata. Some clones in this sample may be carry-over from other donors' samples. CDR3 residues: CSAEGGAGVSNQPQHF. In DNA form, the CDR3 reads TGCAGCGCTGAGGGGGGGGCTGGTGTTAGCAATCAGCCCCAGCATTTT. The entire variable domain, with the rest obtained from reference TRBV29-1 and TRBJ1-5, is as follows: SAVISQKPSRDICQRGTSLTIQCQVDSQVTMMFWYRQQPGQSLTLIATANQGSEATYESGFVIDKFPISRPNLTFSTLTVSNMSPEDSSIYLCSAEGGAGVSNQPQHFGDGTRLSIL.